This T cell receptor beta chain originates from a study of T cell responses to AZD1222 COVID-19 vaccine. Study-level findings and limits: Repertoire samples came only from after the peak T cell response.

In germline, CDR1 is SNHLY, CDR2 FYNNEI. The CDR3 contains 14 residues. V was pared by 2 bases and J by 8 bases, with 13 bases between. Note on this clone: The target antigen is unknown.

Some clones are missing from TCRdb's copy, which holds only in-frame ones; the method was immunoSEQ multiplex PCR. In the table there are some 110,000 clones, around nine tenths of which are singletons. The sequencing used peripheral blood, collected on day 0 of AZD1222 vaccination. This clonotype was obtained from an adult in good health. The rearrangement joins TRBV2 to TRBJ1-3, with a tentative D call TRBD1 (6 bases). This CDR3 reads CASSELGAVYTIYF. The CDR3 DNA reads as TGTGCCAGCAGTGAATTGGGGGCGGTGTACACCATATATTTT.